These 30 T cell receptor beta chains share one sample of origin, sequenced in a study of CD8+ T cells in alopecia areata. Sequencing used cDNA as its template, made by extracting RNA and reverse transcribing it. Method: immunoSEQ multiplex PCR; TCRdb's copy keeps in-frame clones and lacks some. In the table there are around 200,000 clones, around 58% of which are singletons. Treatment described: oral pan-JAK inhibitor, 5-10 mg twice daily. Sequences were derived from CD8+ T cells sorted from blood, sampled at week 24, from a patient treated with tofacitinib. Every receptor here comes from a human donor with alopecia areata.

The rearrangement links TRBV11-2 to TRBJ2-7, with TRBD1 matching over 8 bases. Trimming removed 4 bases from V and 3 bases from J; junction bases left unmatched: 8. This CDR3 has 15 amino acids. Germline assignment: CDR1 SGHAT and CDR2 FQNNGV. CDR3 coding DNA: TGTGCCAGCAGCTACGGACAGGGTGGAGGCTACGAGCAGTACTTC. It translates to CASSYGQGGGYEQYF.

This rearrangement joins TRBV19 to TRBJ1-1; perhaps TRBD1 as D (5 bases). Germline CDR1 is LNHDA and CDR2 is SQIVND (reference sequence). Deletions cut 4 bases from V and 9 bases from J, with 12 bases between. The CDR3 length is 12 residues. Here the CDR3 DNA reads TGTGCCAGTAGTACCCGACAGTTCCAAGCTTTCTTT. As protein: CASSTRQFQAFF.

The chain is built from TRBV4-2 and TRBJ2-3, with TRBD2 matching over 7 bases. The V gene's germline CDR1 is LGHNA and CDR2 YNFKEQ. The CDR3 is 15 residues long. Trimming at V came to 0 bases and at J to 4 bases, leaving 4 bases not matched to a gene. The CDR3: CASSQEAGEADTQYF. The CDR3 nucleotides read TGTGCCAGCAGCCAAGAGGCGGGGGAGGCAGATACGCAGTATTTT.

The chain joins TRBV27 to TRBJ2-2, with 12 bases that match TRBD2. The length of the CDR3 is 14 residues. Trimming at V came to 8 bases and at J to 9 bases, leaving 7 bases not matched to a gene. The V gene's germline CDR1 is MNHEY and CDR2 SMNVEV (reference sequence). The CDR3 protein is CASWASGGAWELFF. The CDR3 DNA follows: TGTGCCAGCTGGGCTAGCGGGGGGGCCTGGGAGCTGTTTTTT.

The V and J genes are TRBV7-6 and TRBJ2-5, with D possibly matching TRBD1 (5 bases). Trimming left V 2 bases short and J 1 base short, with 11 bases between. The CDR3 covers 15 residues. Per germline, CDR1 SGHVS and CDR2 FNYEAQ. The CDR3 protein is CASSLIAGFQETQYF. CDR3 nucleotides: TGTGCCAGCAGCTTAATCGCAGGGTTCCAAGAGACCCAGTACTTC.

This chain uses TRBV11-3 with TRBJ2-7, with D unresolved. This CDR3 is built from 12 residues. V lost 6 bases to trimming and J lost 2 bases, with 8 bases between them. Germline assignment: CDR1 SGHNT and CDR2 YENEEA. The CDR3 DNA reads as TGTGCCAGCAGTCATGCAGCCTACGAGCAGTACTTC. Translation: CASSHAAYEQYF.

The chain employs TRBV15 and TRBJ1-4; 7 bases agree with TRBD1. Germline loops: CDR1 LNHNV, CDR2 YYDKDF (reference sequence). This CDR3 contains 15 residues. V shed 5 bases, J shed 4 bases, and the junction held 7 bases outside the gene matches. The CDR3 bases are TGTGCCACCAGCGCACCCGGGGACAGTAATGAAAAACTGTTTTTT. Translating it yields CATSAPGDSNEKLFF.

This clone appeared a few times. The gene calls are TRBV13 and TRBJ2-7; D call uncertain. This CDR3 is built from 12 residues. Trimming shortened V by 5 bases and J by 5 bases, and 10 bases separated the two germline ends. From germline, CDR1 is PRHDT and CDR2 FYEKMQ (reference sequence). The chain's CDR3 is CASSINSDEQYF. The CDR3 coding sequence is TGTGCCAGCAGCATAAATTCAGACGAGCAGTACTTC.

In its sample, this clone was seen a few times. The chain recombines TRBV7-9 with TRBJ2-4; tentatively, D is TRBD1 (6 bases). The length of the CDR3 is 13 residues. V lost 4 bases and J lost 6, with 10 bases in between. Germline-derived CDR1 and CDR2 are SEHNR and FQNEAQ (reference sequence). CDR3 loop: CASSYYRVNIQYF. CDR3 DNA sequence: TGTGCCAGCAGCTACTACAGGGTAAACATTCAGTACTTC.

The gene calls are TRBV15 and TRBJ2-5; 9 nucleotides match TRBD2. CDR1 and CDR2 from the germline V gene are LNHNV and YYDKDF (reference sequence). The J segment lost 5 bases and the V segment lost 1 base, leaving 5 bases of the junction unmatched. The CDR3 loop spans 15 amino acids. The chain's CDR3 is CATSRGAGGSETQYF. In nucleotides, the CDR3 is TGTGCCACCAGCAGAGGAGCGGGGGGCAGTGAGACCCAGTACTTC.

This chain uses TRBV4-1 with TRBJ1-2; D is undetermined. The CDR3 spans 15 residues. Germline CDR1 and CDR2: MGHRA and YSYEKL. The V end was cut by 3 bases, the J end by 4 bases, with 15 bases between. CDR3 sequence reads: CASSQEDDATYGYTF. CDR3 nucleotides: TGCGCCAGCAGCCAGGAAGACGACGCCACCTATGGCTACACCTTC.

V gene TRBV7-6 combines with J gene TRBJ2-2; D is unresolved. This CDR3 spans 11 amino acids. From germline, CDR1 is SGHVS and CDR2 FNYEAQ. V was pared by 5 bases and J by 6 bases, with 4 bases between. DNA of the CDR3: TGTGCCAGCAGCCGTTCCGGGGAGCTGTTTTTT. It codes for CASSRSGELFF.

The chain is built from TRBV28 and TRBJ2-1, with 14 bases aligning to TRBD2. The length of the CDR3 is 17 residues. Losses at the gene ends were 6 bases for V and 9 bases for J; bases not matched to a gene: 13. The V gene's germline CDR1 is MDHEN and CDR2 SYDVKM. The CDR3 nucleotides are TGTGCCAGCAGCTCAATCCGACTAGCGGGGGGGCCGGGTGAGCAGTTCTTC. Translating gives CASSSIRLAGGPGEQFF.

The J gene is TRBJ2-6, the V gene TRBV7-9; no clear D. The germline V gene has CDR1 SEHNR and CDR2 FQNEAQ (reference sequence). Trimming took off 5 bases at V and 1 base at J, with 12 bases between the two ends. There are 16 residues in the CDR3. Here the CDR3 DNA reads TGTGCCAGCAGCCTTTACCTGGGGTCTGGGGCCAACGTCCTGACTTTC. Protein: CASSLYLGSGANVLTF.

The chain joins TRBV7-9 to TRBJ2-7, with 10 bases identical to TRBD1. V lost 5 bases to trimming and J lost 5 bases; unmatched junction nucleotides: 9. From germline, CDR1 is SEHNR and CDR2 FQNEAQ (reference sequence). The CDR3 is 15 amino acids. CDR3 loop: CASSQRDRGVHEQYF. The CDR3, as DNA: TGTGCCAGCAGCCAACGGGACAGGGGAGTCCACGAGCAGTACTTC.

A few counts support this clone. The chain couples TRBV15 to TRBJ1-5; possible D gene TRBD1, 6 bases. Germline V lookup: CDR1 LNHNV, CDR2 YYDKDF (reference sequence). The CDR3 runs to 17 residues. Trimming took 3 bases from V and 6 from J, leaving 21 bases between them. CDR3 in amino acids: CATSSSRGRTGSQPQHF. The CDR3 nucleotides read TGTGCCACCAGCAGCTCAAGGGGGAGAACAGGGAGTCAGCCCCAGCATTTT.

The V gene is TRBV19, the J gene TRBJ1-1; D gene ambiguous. CDR1 is LNHDA and CDR2 is SQIVND in the germline V gene (reference sequence). The ends were cut back, 7 bases at V and 0 bases at J, with 3 bases in the middle. The CDR3 extends over 11 amino acids. CDR3 nucleotides: TGTGCCAGTAAGTTGAACACTGAAGCTTTCTTT. This encodes CASKLNTEAFF.

The chain is built from TRBV30 and TRBJ1-1; D might be TRBD1 (6 bases). The germline V gene has CDR1 GTSNPN and CDR2 SVGIG (reference sequence). The CDR3 is made up of 12 amino acids. The V end lost 2 bases, the J end lost 5 bases, and 9 bases lay between the germline ends. CDR3 region: CAWSQGRTEAFF. The CDR3 coding sequence is TGTGCCTGGAGTCAGGGGCGTACTGAAGCTTTCTTT.

The chain combines TRBV13 with TRBJ2-1; TRBD2 might be the D (6 bases). The CDR3 length is 15 residues. Trimming left V 5 bases short and J 6 bases short, with 17 bases between. Per germline, CDR1 PRHDT and CDR2 FYEKMQ (reference sequence). The CDR3 reads CASSHWDSSLNEQFF. The CDR3 coding sequence is TGTGCCAGCAGCCATTGGGACTCCTCTCTCAATGAGCAGTTCTTC.

The gene calls are TRBV27 and TRBJ1-2; TRBD1 aligns across 7 bases. V shed 3 bases, J shed 4 bases, and the junction held 5 bases outside the gene matches. The germline CDR1 and CDR2 sequences are MNHEY and SMNVEV (reference sequence). The CDR3 has 14 residues. The CDR3 nucleotides are TGTGCCAGCAGTTTCAACAGGGGCGGCTATGGCTACACCTTC. Its protein product is CASSFNRGGYGYTF.

The chain employs TRBV19 and TRBJ1-2; D not resolved. The CDR3 is 14 residues long. Germline V gene lookup returns CDR1 LNHDA and CDR2 SQIVND (reference sequence). Trimming removed 6 bases from V and 0 bases from J, with 11 bases in between. The CDR3 nucleotides read TGTGCCAGTAGCGCGGGCAGAGCTAACTATGGCTACACCTTC. Its protein is CASSAGRANYGYTF.

This clone was found a few times. The chain employs TRBV25-1 and TRBJ1-1; no firm D call. V lost 2 bases and J 1 base, leaving 8 bases between the germline ends. There are 14 residues in the CDR3. CDR1 is MGHDK, CDR2 SYGVNS, per germline. The CDR3 coding sequence is TGTGCCAGCAGTGAAAGTTTAGAGAACACTGAAGCTTTCTTT. Its translation: CASSESLENTEAFF.

This clone showed up just once. The V gene is TRBV6-5, the J gene TRBJ2-2; perhaps D is TRBD1 or TRBD2 (6 bases each). V gave up 2 bases and J gave up 7 bases, with 14 bases separating them. This CDR3 comprises 15 residues. Germline loops: CDR1 MNHEY, CDR2 SVGAGI. For the CDR3, the DNA is TGTGCCAGCAGTTACGGGCACGGGGGCGGCGGGGAGCTGTTTTTT. Its translation: CASSYGHGGGGELFF.

The gene calls are TRBV29-1 and TRBJ1-5, with unresolved D. CDR1 and CDR2 from the germline V gene are SQVTM and ANQGSEA. This CDR3 spans 16 amino acids. V lost 4 bases to trimming and J lost 4 bases, with 20 bases between them. CDR3 region: CSVGAGYNPKNQPQHF. CDR3 bases: TGCAGCGTTGGTGCGGGTTACAACCCAAAGAATCAGCCCCAGCATTTT.

The CDR3 region is CASWDREGQPQHF. The CDR3 region has the DNA TGTGCCAGCTGGGACAGGGAAGGTCAGCCCCAGCATTTT. This chain links TRBV6-5 with TRBJ1-5; TRBD1 agrees at 9 bases. After removal of 8 bases from V and 6 bases from J, the junction contained 5 bases not matched to a gene. Germline lookup yields CDR1 MNHEY and CDR2 SVGAGI. The CDR3 is 13 residues long.

The chain links TRBV6-5 to TRBJ1-6, with D possibly matching TRBD1 (5 bases). V dropped 5 bases and J dropped 7 bases, with 15 bases sitting between them. Germline values: CDR1 MNHEY, CDR2 SVGAGI. The CDR3 runs to 15 residues. The CDR3 DNA reads as TGTGCCAGCAGTCGCAGGGAAGCGCCGAATTCACCCCTCCACTTT. Protein: CASSRREAPNSPLHF.

The chain recombines TRBV29-1 with TRBJ2-7, with D tentatively TRBD1 (5 bases). Germline-derived CDR1 and CDR2 are SQVTM and ANQGSEA. V shed 6 bases and J shed 0 bases, with 12 bases lying between them. This CDR3 comprises 13 residues. The CDR3 DNA is TGCAGCGTAGTGACAGCCAGCTCCTACGAGCAGTACTTC. The encoded protein is CSVVTASSYEQYF.

In DNA form, the CDR3 reads TGTGCCTGGAGTGTTAATTCAGCGACTGAAGCTTTCTTT. Protein product: CAWSVNSATEAFF. The rearrangement links TRBV30 to TRBJ1-1; D not certain. Germline V gene lookup returns CDR1 GTSNPN and CDR2 SVGIG (reference sequence). The CDR3 totals 13 residues. V lost 0 bases, J lost 5 bases, and 10 bases lay in between.

J is TRBJ1-2 and V is TRBV2; D is perhaps TRBD1 (5 bases). The ends were cut back, 6 bases at V and 0 bases at J, with 8 bases in the middle. The length of the CDR3 is 13 residues. Germline CDR1 and CDR2: SNHLY and FYNNEI. Here the CDR3 DNA reads TGTGCCAGCAGCATAGGGGCTAACTATGGCTACACCTTC. This encodes CASSIGANYGYTF.

V and J are TRBV30 and TRBJ1-2; D uncertain. CDR3 length: 13 residues. Germline assignment: CDR1 GTSNPN and CDR2 SVGIG (reference sequence). V was shortened by 0 bases and J by 5 bases, with 10 bases between the two germline ends. CDR3 region: CAWSVTPGYGYTF. The CDR3 DNA reads as TGTGCCTGGAGTGTGACGCCGGGATATGGCTACACCTTC. Full variable domain (outside the CDR3, taken from reference TRBV30 and TRBJ1-2): SQTIHQWPATLVQPVGSPLSLECTVEGTSNPNLYWYRQAAGRGLQLLFYSVGIGQISSEVPQNLSASRPQDRQFILSSKKLLLSDSGFYLCAWSVTPGYGYTFGSGTRLTVV.